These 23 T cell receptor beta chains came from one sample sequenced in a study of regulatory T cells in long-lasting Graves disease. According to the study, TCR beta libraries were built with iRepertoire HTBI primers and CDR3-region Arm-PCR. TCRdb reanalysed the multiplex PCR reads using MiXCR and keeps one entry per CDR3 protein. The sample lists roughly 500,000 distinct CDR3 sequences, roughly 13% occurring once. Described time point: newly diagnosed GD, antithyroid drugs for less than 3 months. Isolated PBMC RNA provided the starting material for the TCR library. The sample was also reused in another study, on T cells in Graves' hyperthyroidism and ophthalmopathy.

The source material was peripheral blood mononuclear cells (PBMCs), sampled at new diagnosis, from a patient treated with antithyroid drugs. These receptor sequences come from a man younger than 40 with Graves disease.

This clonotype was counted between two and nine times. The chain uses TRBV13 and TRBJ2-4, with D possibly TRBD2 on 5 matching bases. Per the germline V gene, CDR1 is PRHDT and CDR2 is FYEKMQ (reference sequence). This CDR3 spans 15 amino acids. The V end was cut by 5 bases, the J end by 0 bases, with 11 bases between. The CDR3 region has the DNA TGTGCCAGCAGCCGCGGACTGGTAGCCAAAAACATTCAGTACTTC. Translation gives CASSRGLVAKNIQYF.

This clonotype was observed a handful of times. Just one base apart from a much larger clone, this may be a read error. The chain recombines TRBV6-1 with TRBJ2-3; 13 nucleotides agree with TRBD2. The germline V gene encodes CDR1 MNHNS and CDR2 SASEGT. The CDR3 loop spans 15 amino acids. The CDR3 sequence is CASGEGTSGADTQYF. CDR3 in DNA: TGTGCCAGCGGTGAAGGGACTAGCGGGGCGGATACGCAGTATTTT.

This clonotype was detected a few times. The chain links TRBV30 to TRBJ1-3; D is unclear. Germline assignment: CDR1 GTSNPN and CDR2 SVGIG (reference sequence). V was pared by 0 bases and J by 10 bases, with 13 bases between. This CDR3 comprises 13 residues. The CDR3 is CAWSVGGEGTIYF. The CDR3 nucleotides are TGTGCCTGGAGTGTAGGAGGTGAAGGGACCATATATTTT.

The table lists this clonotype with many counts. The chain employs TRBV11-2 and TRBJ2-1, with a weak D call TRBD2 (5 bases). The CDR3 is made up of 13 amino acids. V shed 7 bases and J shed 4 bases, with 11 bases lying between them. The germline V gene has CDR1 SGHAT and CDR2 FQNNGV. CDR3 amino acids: CASTLDSYNEQFF. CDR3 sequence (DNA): TGTGCCAGCACTCTGGACTCTTACAATGAGCAGTTCTTC. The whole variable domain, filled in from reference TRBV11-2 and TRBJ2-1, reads EAGVAQSPRYKIIEKRQSVAFWCNPISGHATLYWYQQILGQGPKLLIQFQNNGVVDDSQLPKDRFSAERLKGVDSTLKIQPAKLEDSAVYLCASTLDSYNEQFFGPGTRLTVL.

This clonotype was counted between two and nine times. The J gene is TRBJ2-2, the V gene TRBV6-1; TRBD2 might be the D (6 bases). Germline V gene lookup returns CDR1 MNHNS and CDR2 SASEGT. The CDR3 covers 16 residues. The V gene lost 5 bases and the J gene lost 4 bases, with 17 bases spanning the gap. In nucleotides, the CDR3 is TGTGCCAGCAGTCCCTCTGGCGCGGGGTCCACCGGGGAGCTGTTTTTT. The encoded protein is CASSPSGAGSTGELFF.

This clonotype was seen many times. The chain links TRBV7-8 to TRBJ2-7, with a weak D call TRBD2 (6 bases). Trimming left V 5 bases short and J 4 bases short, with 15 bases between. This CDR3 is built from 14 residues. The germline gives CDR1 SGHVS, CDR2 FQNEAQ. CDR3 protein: CASSPSRLVYEQYF. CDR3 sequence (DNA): TGTGCCAGCAGCCCTTCCCGACTAGTTTACGAGCAGTACTTC.

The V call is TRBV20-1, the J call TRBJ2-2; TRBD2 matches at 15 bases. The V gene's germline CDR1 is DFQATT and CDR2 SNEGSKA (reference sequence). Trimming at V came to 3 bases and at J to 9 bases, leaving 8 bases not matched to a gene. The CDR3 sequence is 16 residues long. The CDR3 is CSARAGLAGGPRELFF. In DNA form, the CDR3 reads TGCAGTGCTAGGGCCGGACTAGCGGGAGGGCCCCGGGAGCTGTTTTTT.

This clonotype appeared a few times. The DNA for the CDR3 is TGTGCTAACCGGACTAGCGGGACTATTCTGACAGATACGCAGTATTTT. Protein product: CANRTSGTILTDTQYF. J is TRBJ2-3 and V is TRBV7-7, with 12 bases identical to TRBD2. Per the germline V gene, CDR1 is SSHAT and CDR2 is FNYEAQ (reference sequence). The CDR3 is 16 amino acids.

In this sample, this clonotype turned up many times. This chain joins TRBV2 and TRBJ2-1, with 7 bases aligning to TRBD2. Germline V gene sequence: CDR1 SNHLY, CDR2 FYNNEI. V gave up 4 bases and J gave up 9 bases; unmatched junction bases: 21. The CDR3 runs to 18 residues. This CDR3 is CASSVSREKVIFMGEQFF. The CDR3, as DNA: TGTGCCAGCAGTGTCTCGCGGGAGAAGGTCATTTTTATGGGTGAGCAGTTCTTC. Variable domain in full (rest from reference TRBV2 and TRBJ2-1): EPEVTQTPSHQVTQMGQEVILRCVPISNHLYFYWYRQILGQKVEFLVSFYNNEISEKSEIFDDQFSVERPDGSNFTLKIRSTKLEDSAMYFCASSVSREKVIFMGEQFFGPGTRLTVL.

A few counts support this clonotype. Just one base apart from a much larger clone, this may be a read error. As DNA, the CDR3 is TGTGCCAGCAGTGATGCGGAAACCGGGGAGCTGCTTTTT. It specifies CASSDAETGELLF. The genes are TRBV2 and TRBJ2-2; D is possibly TRBD2 (5 bases). The CDR3 extends over 13 amino acids. Germline CDR1 reads SNHLY; CDR2 reads FYNNEI.

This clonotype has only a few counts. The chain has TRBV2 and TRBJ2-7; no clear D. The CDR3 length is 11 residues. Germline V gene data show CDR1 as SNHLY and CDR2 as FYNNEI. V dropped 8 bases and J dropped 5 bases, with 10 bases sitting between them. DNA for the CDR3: TGTGCCAGCCTAGGCCGGGACGAGCAGTACTTC. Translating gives CASLGRDEQYF.

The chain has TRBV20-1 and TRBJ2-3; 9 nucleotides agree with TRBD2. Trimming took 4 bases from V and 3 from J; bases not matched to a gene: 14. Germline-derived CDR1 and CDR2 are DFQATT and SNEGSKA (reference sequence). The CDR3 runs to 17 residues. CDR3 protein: CSATTPSGTLGTDTQYF. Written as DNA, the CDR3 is TGCAGTGCTACGACTCCTAGCGGGACCTTAGGGACAGATACGCAGTATTTT.

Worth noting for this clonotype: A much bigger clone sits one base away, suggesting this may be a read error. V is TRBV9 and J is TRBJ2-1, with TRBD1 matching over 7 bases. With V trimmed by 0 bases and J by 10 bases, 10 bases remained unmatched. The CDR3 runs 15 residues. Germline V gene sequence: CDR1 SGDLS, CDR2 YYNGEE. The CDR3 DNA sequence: TGTGCCAGCAGCGTAGAGGGGGCCCTTATAAACGAGCAGTTCTTC. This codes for CASSVEGALINEQFF.

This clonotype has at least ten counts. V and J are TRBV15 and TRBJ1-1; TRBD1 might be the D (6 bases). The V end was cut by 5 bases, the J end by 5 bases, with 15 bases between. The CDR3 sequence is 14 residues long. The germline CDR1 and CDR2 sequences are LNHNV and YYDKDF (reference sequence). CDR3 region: CATSGLGGRTEAFF. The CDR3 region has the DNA TGTGCCACCAGCGGACTAGGGGGACGGACTGAAGCTTTCTTT.

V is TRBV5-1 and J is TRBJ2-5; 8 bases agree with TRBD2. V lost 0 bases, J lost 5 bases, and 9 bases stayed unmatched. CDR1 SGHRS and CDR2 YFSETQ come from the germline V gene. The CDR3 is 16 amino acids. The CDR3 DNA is TGCGCCAGCAGCTTGGCGTCCAGCGGGAGAGATGAGACCCAGTACTTC. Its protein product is CASSLASSGRDETQYF. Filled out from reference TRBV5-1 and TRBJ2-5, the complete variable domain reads KAGVTQTPRYLIKTRGQQVTLSCSPISGHRSVSWYQQTPGQGLQFLFEYFSETQRNKGNFPGRFSGRQFSNSRSEMNVSTLELGDSALYLCASSLASSGRDETQYFGPGTRLLVL.

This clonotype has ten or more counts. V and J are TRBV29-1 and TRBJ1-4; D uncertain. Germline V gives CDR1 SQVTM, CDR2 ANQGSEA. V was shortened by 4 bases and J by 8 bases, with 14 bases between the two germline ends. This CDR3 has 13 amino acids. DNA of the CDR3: TGCAGCGTTGGGCCCGGGTTGGGAGAAAAACTGTTTTTT. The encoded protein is CSVGPGLGEKLFF.

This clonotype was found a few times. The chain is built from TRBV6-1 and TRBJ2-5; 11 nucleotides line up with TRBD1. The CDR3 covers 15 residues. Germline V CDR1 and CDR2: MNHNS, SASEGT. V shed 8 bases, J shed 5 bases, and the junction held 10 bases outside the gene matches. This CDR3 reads CASGRTGGAGETQYF. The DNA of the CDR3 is TGTGCCAGCGGCCGGACAGGGGGCGCCGGGGAGACCCAGTACTTC.

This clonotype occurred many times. This CDR3 is CASSFQNRAHEQYF. The CDR3 DNA follows: TGTGCCAGCAGTTTCCAAAACAGGGCGCACGAGCAGTACTTC. This chain joins TRBV27 and TRBJ2-7; D possibly corresponds to TRBD1 (6 bases). Trimming pared 3 bases from V and 5 bases from J, leaving 14 bases between. The CDR3 is 14 residues long. Germline CDR1 MNHEY, CDR2 SMNVEV (reference sequence).

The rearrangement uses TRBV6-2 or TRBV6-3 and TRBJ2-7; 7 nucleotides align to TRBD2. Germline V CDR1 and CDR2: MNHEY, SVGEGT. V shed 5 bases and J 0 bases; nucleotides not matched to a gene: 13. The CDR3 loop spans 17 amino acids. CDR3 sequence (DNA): TGTGCCAGCAGTGAATCCCCCAGCGGGGCTTTCTCCTACGAGCAGTACTTC. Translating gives CASSESPSGAFSYEQYF.

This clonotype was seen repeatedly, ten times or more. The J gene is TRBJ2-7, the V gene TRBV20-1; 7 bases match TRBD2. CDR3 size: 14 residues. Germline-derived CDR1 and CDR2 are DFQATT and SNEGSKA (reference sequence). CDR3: CSHEGGSASYEQYF. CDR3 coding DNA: TGCAGCCATGAGGGCGGGAGTGCATCCTACGAGCAGTACTTC.

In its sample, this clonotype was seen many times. The CDR3 sequence is CASRDGGSYEQYF. In nucleotides, the CDR3 is TGTGCCAGCCGGGACGGGGGCTCCTACGAGCAGTACTTC. The chain carries TRBV12-3 or TRBV12-4 and TRBJ2-7, with D possibly TRBD2 on 6 matching bases. This CDR3 has 13 residues. Trimming took 8 bases from V and 0 from J, leaving 11 bases between them.

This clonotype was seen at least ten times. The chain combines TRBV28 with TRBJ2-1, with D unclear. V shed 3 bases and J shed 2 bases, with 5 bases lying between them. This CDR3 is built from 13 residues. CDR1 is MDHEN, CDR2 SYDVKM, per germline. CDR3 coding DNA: TGTGCCAGCAGTTTCCAAACCTACAATGAGCAGTTCTTC. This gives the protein CASSFQTYNEQFF.

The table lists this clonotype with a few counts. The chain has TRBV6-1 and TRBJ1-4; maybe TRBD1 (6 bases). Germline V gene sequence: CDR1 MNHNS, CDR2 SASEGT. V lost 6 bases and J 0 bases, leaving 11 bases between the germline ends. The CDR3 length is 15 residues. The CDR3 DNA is TGTGCCAGCAGAGGTCGACAGGCAACTAATGAAAAACTGTTTTTT. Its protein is CASRGRQATNEKLFF.